This TCR beta chain was obtained from a study of blood T cell repertoires in COVID-19. Study information: Collection of acute and convalescent COVID-19 samples took place in the United States, Italy and Spain. The cDNA or gDNA used as material had been derived from T cells, B-cell-depleted T cells, or PBMCs.

Methods used by the authors: Estimates of nucleated cell counts were drawn from the amplification of reference gene primers. Sequencing used immunoSEQ multiplex PCR; TCRdb keeps in-frame clones, though not all of them. D and trimming come from the DNA, and the V and J calls and clone size come from that table. The sample lists 150,000 to 200,000 clones; around 86% were seen once. This clone has a single count. The V and J ends lost 2 bases and 0 bases respectively, with 11 bases between them. Looked up from germline, CDR1 is SGDLS and CDR2 is YYNGEE. The CDR3 is made up of 15 amino acids. The genes are TRBV9 and TRBJ1-2, with a possible D match to TRBD1 (5 bases). The receptor's source is a man aged 55 to 70 with acute or convalescent COVID-19. The sequenced sample consisted of peripheral blood. The CDR3 reads CASSVLGQANYGYTF. Here the CDR3 DNA reads TGTGCCAGCAGCGTCCTCGGACAAGCTAACTATGGCTACACCTTC.